The rows below give T cell receptor beta chains drawn from one sample of a study of cytomegalovirus exposure and HLA in healthy donors. TCRdb's table, derived via immunoSEQ multiplex PCR, lists solely in-frame clones and lacks some. The sample includes 110,000 or so clones, about 9.4% of them seen just once. The sequenced material came from PBMCs. The receptors stem from a woman aged 35 to 49 in good health and CMV-seropositive. Both conserved end residues are part of each CDR3. The order of the fields is CDR3 DNA, CDR3 protein, clone size, D gene, V gene, J gene. A D gene is named only where the DNA matches it firmly. Size tells how often a clone was seen (once, few, many) or the class of an expanded clone, and some rows leave it out.

DNA: TGTGCCAGCAGCCCGCGGGAAAGAGTCACAGATACGCAGTATTTT; CDR3: CASSPRERVTDTQYF; size: few; D: NA; V: TRBV5-8; J: TRBJ2-3
DNA: TGCGCCAGCAGCTCGGAGTACGAGCAGTACTTC; CDR3: CASSSEYEQYF; size: few; D: NA; V: TRBV5-1; J: TRBJ2-7
DNA: TGTGCCAGCAGTGATGAAGGGAGCAGGGGGAACACTGAAGCTTTCTTT; CDR3: CASSDEGSRGNTEAFF; size: many; D: NA; V: TRBV25-1; J: TRBJ1-1
DNA: TGTGCCATCAGTGACGACAGGGGGACCGCTGAAGCTTTCTTT; CDR3: CAISDDRGTAEAFF; size: few; D: TRBD1; V: TRBV10-3; J: TRBJ1-1
DNA: TGTGCCAGCAGCTTAGCGGGGGGGCTGAGCACTGAAGCTTTCTTT; CDR3: CASSLAGGLSTEAFF; size: NA; D: NA; V: TRBV7-9; J: TRBJ1-1
DNA: TGTGCCAGCAGCTTTTCATTGAGGGAGACCCAGTACTTC; CDR3: CASSFSLRETQYF; size: few; D: NA; V: TRBV7-2; J: TRBJ2-5
DNA: TGTGCCAGCTCCATGAGGGAGGACGGGAATCAGCCCCAGCATTTT; CDR3: CASSMREDGNQPQHF; size: few; D: NA; V: TRBV2; J: TRBJ1-5
DNA: TGTGCCAGCAGCCAAGGCAGTTACCAAGAGACCCAGTACTTC; CDR3: CASSQGSYQETQYF; size: few; D: NA; V: TRBV14; J: TRBJ2-5
DNA: TGTGCCAGCAGCTTAGGCAGAGACAGAGAAGCTTTCTTT; CDR3: CASSLGRDREAFF; size: few; D: NA; V: TRBV11-3; J: TRBJ1-1
DNA: TGCGCCAGCAGGGCCGGGACAGGGGGGACCGGGGAGCTGTTTTTT; CDR3: CASRAGTGGTGELFF; size: few; D: TRBD1; V: TRBV10-2; J: TRBJ2-2
DNA: TGTGCCAGCAGTGAATCAGGGCAGGGCCGGGTTGACGAGCAGTACTTC; CDR3: CASSESGQGRVDEQYF; size: NA; D: NA; V: TRBV25-1; J: TRBJ2-7
DNA: TGTGCCAGCAGCTTCGCGGGAACCGGGGAGCTGTTTTTT; CDR3: CASSFAGTGELFF; size: NA; D: NA; V: TRBV7-9; J: TRBJ2-2
DNA: TGTGCCAGCAGTAGGGGGACGGAGGATCGAGCTTTCTTT; CDR3: CASSRGTEDRAFF; size: NA; D: NA; V: TRBV6-5; J: TRBJ1-1
DNA: TGTGCCAGCAGTCTATGGACAGGGAACACTGAAGCTTTCTTT; CDR3: CASSLWTGNTEAFF; size: few; D: TRBD1; V: TRBV28; J: TRBJ1-1
DNA: TGTGCCAGCAGTTCCCTACCTAATCAGCCCCAGCATTTT; CDR3: CASSSLPNQPQHF; size: NA; D: NA; V: TRBV6-6; J: TRBJ1-5
DNA: TGTGCTTGGAGCTCAGAGACCCAGTACTTC; CDR3: CAWSSETQYF; size: few; D: NA; V: TRBV30; J: TRBJ2-5
DNA: TGCGCCAGCAGCTGGACAGGGGGCGGGGGGGCCAACGTCCTGACTTTC; CDR3: CASSWTGGGGANVLTF; size: few; D: TRBD1; V: TRBV5-1; J: TRBJ2-6
DNA: TGTGCCAGCAGCGCCGGAGCACGCTCTGGGGCCAACGTCCTGACTTTC; CDR3: CASSAGARSGANVLTF; size: NA; D: NA; V: TRBV9; J: TRBJ2-6
DNA: TGTGCCAGCAGTGAAGCAGGGCGGGCTAATGAAAAACTGTTTTTT; CDR3: CASSEAGRANEKLFF; size: few; D: NA; V: TRBV2; J: TRBJ1-4
DNA: TGTGCCAGCAGTCGAGGAGAAACCCTCCACTTT; CDR3: CASSRGETLHF; size: few; D: NA; V: TRBV6-5; J: TRBJ1-6
DNA: TGTGCCAGTTCACAGAATCTTTTCACGAACACTGAAGCTTTCTTT; CDR3: CASSQNLFTNTEAFF; size: NA; D: NA; V: TRBV19; J: TRBJ1-1
DNA: TGTGCCAGCAGTTCCAGGGGAATGGTGGACACTGAAGCTTTCTTT; CDR3: CASSSRGMVDTEAFF; size: NA; D: NA; V: TRBV6-6; J: TRBJ1-1
DNA: TGTGCCAGCAGCACTCCCCCGGGATTTCCACGCCGTCAGCCCCAGCATTTT; CDR3: CASSTPPGFPRRQPQHF; size: NA; D: NA; V: TRBV21-1; J: TRBJ1-5
DNA: TGCGCCAGCAGACAGGGTCTCTCTGGAAACACCATATATTTT; CDR3: CASRQGLSGNTIYF; size: NA; D: NA; V: TRBV5-1; J: TRBJ1-3
DNA: TGCGCCAGCAGCCACCTTGTAGGACAGCACTATGGCTACACCTTC; CDR3: CASSHLVGQHYGYTF; size: NA; D: NA; V: TRBV4-1; J: TRBJ1-2
DNA: TGCGCCAGCAGCTTAAAACAGACTGAAGCTTTCTTT; CDR3: CASSLKQTEAFF; size: NA; D: NA; V: TRBV5-1; J: TRBJ1-1
DNA: TGTGCCAGCTCACCAGTTACAGGGTCGGAACGTGGCTACACCTTC; CDR3: CASSPVTGSERGYTF; size: NA; D: NA; V: TRBV18; J: TRBJ1-2
DNA: TGTGCCAGCAGCTTATGGGACAGGGGGCCCTACAAGGGCTACACCTTC; CDR3: CASSLWDRGPYKGYTF; size: NA; D: TRBD1; V: TRBV7-9; J: TRBJ1-2
DNA: TGTGCCGCAGGGAAAGCGGAGCAGTACTTC; CDR3: CAAGKAEQYF; size: NA; D: NA; V: TRBV19; J: TRBJ2-7
DNA: TGCGCCAGCAGCTTGACAGCGACAGGTGAAAAACTGTTTTTT; CDR3: CASSLTATGEKLFF; size: NA; D: NA; V: TRBV5-1; J: TRBJ1-4
DNA: TGCGCCAGCAGCTTCCAGGAGGGGGCGGAAGGCTACACCTTC; CDR3: CASSFQEGAEGYTF; size: few; D: TRBD1; V: TRBV23-1; J: TRBJ1-2
DNA: TGCGCCAGCAGACTCTCAGGGGCTCTGTCCTATGGCTACACCTTC; CDR3: CASRLSGALSYGYTF; size: few; D: NA; V: TRBV5-1; J: TRBJ1-2
DNA: TGTGCCAGCAGCGTAGCCCCGGGATACGAGCAGTACTTC; CDR3: CASSVAPGYEQYF; size: NA; D: NA; V: TRBV9; J: TRBJ2-7
DNA: TGTGCCAGCAGCACGAGGTCACAGGGTGACTATGGCTACACCTTC; CDR3: CASSTRSQGDYGYTF; size: few; D: NA; V: TRBV7-9; J: TRBJ1-2
DNA: TGTGCCAGCAGCTTGGTGCAGTACACAGATACGCAGTATTTT; CDR3: CASSLVQYTDTQYF; size: NA; D: NA; V: TRBV5-5; J: TRBJ2-3
DNA: TGTGCCAGCAGCCCCACGGCGGGGAATCAGCCCCAGCATTTT; CDR3: CASSPTAGNQPQHF; size: NA; D: NA; V: TRBV6-6; J: TRBJ1-5
DNA: TGTGCCAGCAGCCAAGATAGGGCGGGGGGTGAGCAGTTCTTC; CDR3: CASSQDRAGGEQFF; size: few; D: TRBD2; V: TRBV4-2; J: TRBJ2-1
DNA: TGTGCCAGCAGCCCCCGGACGGGAATCAGCTACGAGCAGTACTTC; CDR3: CASSPRTGISYEQYF; size: NA; D: NA; V: TRBV9; J: TRBJ2-7
DNA: TGTGCCAGCAGCTTAGGGGTAGAGGGGTACTTC; CDR3: CASSLGVEGYF; size: NA; D: NA; V: TRBV7-9; J: TRBJ2-7
DNA: TGTGCCTGGAAACGGGGGGGAAAGACCCAGTACTTC; CDR3: CAWKRGGKTQYF; size: NA; D: TRBD2; V: TRBV30; J: TRBJ2-5
DNA: TGTGCCAGCAGCGGGGCCCGGTGGGATACGCAGTATTTT; CDR3: CASSGARWDTQYF; size: few; D: NA; V: TRBV7-9; J: TRBJ2-3